The rows below give T cell receptor beta chains drawn from one sample of a study of human T cells and chemical hapten exposure. TCRdb re-derived calls from the RACE reads in MiXCR, one entry per CDR3 protein. In the table there are 75,000 to 80,000 distinct CDR3 sequences, about 9.2% of which are singletons. Sequences were obtained from whole blood. All receptors come from a female donor in good health. Some clones in this sample may be carry-over from other donors' samples. The CDR3 runs from the conserved cysteine through the conserved F or W. A D gene is named only where the DNA matches it firmly. Rows give clone size only sometimes, using once, few, many, or a class for an expanded clone.

CDR3,DNA,V,size,D,J
CASSTGQLIANYGYTF,TGTGCCAGCAGCACAGGCCAATTGATAGCTAACTATGGCTACACCTTC,TRBV5-4,few,.,TRBJ1-2
CPSPPAGRGLDEQYF,TGTCCCAGCCCCCCCGCGGGTAGGGGTTTAGACGAGCAGTACTTC,TRBV21-1,.,.,TRBJ2-7
CASSPRDLFDSPLHF,TGTGCCAGCAGCCCTAGGGACCTTTTTGATTCACCCCTCCACTTT,TRBV9,.,.,TRBJ1-6
CASRKLPWEQFF,TGTGCCAGCAGGAAACTCCCGTGGGAGCAGTTCTTC,TRBV6-2/TRBV6-3,few,.,TRBJ2-1
CASRNGGGNTIYF,TGTGCCAGCAGGAACGGGGGAGGAAACACCATATATTTT,TRBV6-5,few,.,TRBJ1-3
CASSPGQGAYEQYF,TGCGCCAGCAGCCCCGGACAGGGGGCCTACGAGCAGTACTTC,TRBV5-1,.,TRBD1,TRBJ2-7
CAINETDTVFF,TGTGCCATCAATGAAACGGATACGGTATTCTTT,TRBV10-3,.,.,TRBJ1-1
CSARDRRGANYGYTF,TGCAGTGCTAGAGATCGGAGGGGAGCTAACTATGGCTACACCTTC,TRBV20-1,.,.,TRBJ1-2
CASTSIRTGEVFF,TGTGCCAGCACCTCAATTCGGACAGGGGAAGTGTTTTTT,TRBV12-3/TRBV12-4,many,TRBD1,TRBJ1-4
CAISGQGRGLNTEAFF,TGTGCCATCAGTGGACAGGGGAGAGGGCTGAACACTGAAGCTTTCTTT,TRBV10-3,many,TRBD1,TRBJ1-1
CASSPGSVHRGVEQYF,TGTGCCAGCTCACCAGGGTCAGTTCACAGGGGAGTCGAGCAGTACTTC,TRBV18,.,TRBD1,TRBJ2-7
CASSLEETGPLMEKLFF,TGCGCCAGCAGCTTAGAAGAAACGGGGCCGCTTATGGAAAAACTGTTTTTT,TRBV5-1,few,.,TRBJ1-4
CASSLYVSTLGTVGTDTQYF,TGTGCCAGCAGTTTATACGTCTCCACGCTGGGGACAGTCGGCACAGATACGCAGTATTTT,TRBV27,many,TRBD1,TRBJ2-3
CASSEPGKQYF,TGTGCCAGCAGTGAGCCGGGGAAGCAGTACTTC,TRBV25-1,.,.,TRBJ2-7
CSASKGRSYNEQFF,TGCAGTGCTAGCAAAGGGCGATCCTACAATGAGCAGTTCTTC,TRBV20-1,many,.,TRBJ2-1
CASSWRDSSYEQYF,TGTGCCAGCAGTTGGAGGGACAGTTCCTACGAGCAGTACTTC,TRBV12-3/TRBV12-4,.,.,TRBJ2-7
CASSRGQGTVYNSPLHF,TGTGCCAGCAGTAGGGGACAGGGAACGGTTTATAATTCACCCCTCCACTTT,TRBV6-5,.,TRBD1,TRBJ1-6
CAISGTGYGYTF,TGTGCCATCAGCGGGACAGGGTATGGCTACACCTTC,TRBV10-3,.,TRBD1,TRBJ1-2
CASSFPVAGGPKELFF,TGTGCCAGCAGCTTTCCGGTAGCGGGGGGGCCGAAGGAGCTGTTTTTT,TRBV7-2,many,TRBD2,TRBJ2-2
CASSQGGGDEQYF,TGTGCCAGCAGCCAAGGAGGGGGCGACGAGCAGTACTTC,TRBV14,.,TRBD1,TRBJ2-7
CASSRTGEEGQPQHF,TGCGCCAGCAGCCGGACAGGGGAAGAGGGTCAGCCCCAGCATTTT,TRBV5-1,many,TRBD1,TRBJ1-5
CASSRPPGAGAEQFF,TGTGCCAGCAGCCGACCCCCCGGAGCCGGCGCTGAGCAGTTCTTC,TRBV13,.,.,TRBJ2-1
CASSLGTGEFNYGYTF,TGCGCCAGCAGCTTGGGGACAGGGGAATTTAACTATGGCTACACCTTC,TRBV5-1,.,TRBD1,TRBJ1-2
CSARQGIYEQYF,TGCAGTGCTAGGCAGGGGATCTACGAGCAGTACTTC,TRBV20-1,.,.,TRBJ2-7
CASGSQGNTEAFF,TGTGCTAGTGGTTCACAGGGGAACACTGAAGCTTTCTTT,TRBV12-5,.,.,TRBJ1-1
CASSFGANVLTF,TGTGCCAGCAGCTTTGGGGCCAACGTCCTGACTTTC,TRBV5-6,many,.,TRBJ2-6
CAISESRGAGTDTQYF,TGTGCCATCAGTGAGTCTCGGGGGGCGGGCACAGATACGCAGTATTTT,TRBV10-3,few,.,TRBJ2-3
CASSTAGLSREKLFF,TGTGCCAGCAGTACAGCAGGGTTGTCGAGGGAAAAACTGTTTTTT,TRBV28,.,.,TRBJ1-4
CSARIAGDKNIQYF,TGCAGTGCTAGAATAGCGGGGGACAAAAACATTCAGTACTTC,TRBV20-1,few,TRBD2,TRBJ2-4
CASTPEYSNQPQHF,TGTGCCAGTACCCCAGAGTATAGCAATCAGCCCCAGCATTTT,TRBV28,few,.,TRBJ1-5